The 17 T cell receptor beta chains reported below all come from one sample, sequenced in a study of regulatory T cells in long-lasting Graves disease (TCRdb year 2021). Libraries came from multiplex PCR. Sequencer: Illumina HiSeq 4000. To build TCR beta libraries, CDR3 regions were amplified by Arm-PCR using iRepertoire HTBI primers. Starting from the raw public reads, TCRdb applied fastp trimming at Q25, assembled clones with MiXCR and retained in-frame beta chains. When rows share a CDR3 protein, they turn into one entry using the most common DNA and genes. The sample includes approximately 400,000 distinct CDR3 sequences, with 20% to 25% observed a single time. The top ten constitute about 27% of the sample. The sample's time point label is to be understood as: persistent/refractory GD, antithyroid drugs over 5 years with positive TRAb. For both TCR sequencing and RNA sequencing, RNA was extracted from PBMCs in TRIzol.

The input for sequencing was peripheral blood mononuclear cells (PBMCs), taken when the disease was refractory, from a patient treated with antithyroid drugs. The source of these receptors is a female donor with Graves disease.

V and J are TRBV7-2 and TRBJ2-6, with D perhaps TRBD1 or TRBD2 (5 bases each). The CDR3 runs 17 residues. Trimming removed 3 bases at V and 2 bases at J, with 14 bases between. Germline CDR1 reads SGHTA; CDR2 reads FQGNSA. The CDR3 here is CASSLISGRTGANVLTF. Here the CDR3 DNA reads TGTGCCAGCAGCTTGATTTCAGGGAGAACTGGGGCCAACGTCCTGACTTTC. Full variable domain (missing parts from reference TRBV7-2 and TRBJ2-6): GAGVSQSPSNKVTEKGKDVELRCDPISGHTALYWYRQSLGQGLEFLIYFQGNSAPDKSGLPSDRFSAERTGGSVSTLTIQRTQQEDSAVYLCASSLISGRTGANVLTFGAGSRLTVL.

This clonotype was seen ten or more times. The gene calls are TRBV2 and TRBJ2-7; D unresolved. This CDR3 region has 15 residues. V shed 2 bases and J shed 3 bases, with 14 bases lying between them. Germline CDR1 SNHLY, CDR2 FYNNEI. The CDR3 reads CASSESRNGGYEQYF. In DNA, the CDR3 is TGTGCCAGCAGTGAATCTAGGAACGGCGGCTACGAGCAGTACTTC.

This clonotype has a handful of counts. The CDR3 reads CASSFWTGGNLDEDNSPLHF. The DNA for the CDR3 is TGTGCCAGCAGTTTCTGGACAGGGGGCAATTTGGACGAAGATAATTCACCCCTCCACTTT. J is TRBJ1-6 and V is TRBV12-3 or TRBV12-4; 11 nucleotides agree with TRBD1. The CDR3 consists of 20 residues. V was pared by 3 bases and J by 5 bases, with 15 bases of the junction left unmatched.

This clonotype has a handful of counts. The chain joins TRBV3-1 to TRBJ1-1, with D possibly matching TRBD1 (5 bases). The CDR3 covers 15 residues. Trimming shortened V by 1 base and J by 2 bases, and 11 bases separated the two germline ends. Germline lookup yields CDR1 LGHDT and CDR2 YNNKEL (reference sequence). The CDR3 DNA reads TGTGCCAGCAGCCAAGCTGACAGATACAACACTGAAGCTTTCTTT. Protein: CASSQADRYNTEAFF.

This clonotype was counted at least ten times. V gene TRBV20-1 combines with J gene TRBJ1-1; 10 bases align to TRBD1. Germline V gives CDR1 DFQATT, CDR2 SNEGSKA (reference sequence). V lost 6 bases to trimming and J lost 4 bases; unmatched junction nucleotides: 8. The CDR3 extends over 14 amino acids. The chain's CDR3 is CSAPEWTGGTEAFF. CDR3 in DNA: TGCAGTGCCCCGGAGTGGACAGGGGGCACTGAAGCTTTCTTT.

This chain links TRBV14 with TRBJ2-7, with D possibly matching TRBD2 (6 bases). The CDR3 contains 15 residues. V shed 0 bases and J shed 2 bases, with 11 bases lying between them. Germline V lookup: CDR1 SGHDN, CDR2 FVKESK. Here the CDR3 reads CASSQDRGGTYEQYF. CDR3 bases: TGTGCCAGCAGCCAAGATCGGGGAGGAACCTACGAGCAGTACTTC.

This clonotype was detected many times. The chain recombines TRBV20-1 with TRBJ2-7; perhaps TRBD1 as D (5 bases). Germline V gene data show CDR1 as DFQATT and CDR2 as SNEGSKA (reference sequence). The CDR3 runs 14 residues. The V and J ends lost 1 base and 3 bases respectively, with 13 bases between them. CDR3 region: CSARATRDFYEQYF. CDR3 nucleotide sequence: TGCAGTGCTAGAGCTACCAGGGATTTCTACGAGCAGTACTTC.

The V gene is TRBV9, the J gene TRBJ1-6; D is ambiguous. CDR1 and CDR2 (germline): SGDLS, YYNGEE. The CDR3 extends over 15 amino acids. The V and J ends lost 1 base and 7 bases respectively, with 12 bases between them. The CDR3 nucleotides are TGTGCCAGCAGCGTAACGGGCGGTAAGAATTCACCCCTCCACTTT. Protein: CASSVTGGKNSPLHF.

The genes are TRBV13 and TRBJ1-6; TRBD1 matches at 8 bases. The J segment lost 7 bases and the V segment lost 4 bases, leaving 6 bases of the junction unmatched. Per the germline V gene, CDR1 is PRHDT and CDR2 is FYEKMQ (reference sequence). The CDR3 has 15 amino acids. CDR3 residues: CASSSGTGGNSPLHF. Written as DNA, the CDR3 is TGTGCCAGCAGCTCCGGGACAGGAGGCAATTCACCCCTCCACTTT.

This clonotype was recorded a few times. The V and J genes are TRBV7-2 and TRBJ1-6; TRBD1 matches 7 bases. The CDR3 is 13 residues long. The V gene's germline CDR1 is SGHTA and CDR2 FQGNSA. The junction had 6 bases not matched to a gene; V was cut back by 5 bases and J by 11 bases. The CDR3 sequence is CASSQDRVPPLHF. CDR3 nucleotide sequence: TGTGCCAGCAGCCAAGACAGGGTCCCACCCCTCCACTTT.

This clonotype has at least ten counts. CDR3 DNA sequence: TGCAGTGCTAAAAGTTCTAGTCTCTCCTACGAGCAGTACTTC. Its translation is CSAKSSSLSYEQYF. V gene TRBV20-1 combines with J gene TRBJ2-7; the D is unclear. The V end lost 4 bases, the J end lost 0 bases, and 13 bases lay between the germline ends. The germline CDR1 and CDR2 sequences are DFQATT and SNEGSKA (reference sequence). The CDR3 has 14 residues.

Ten or more counts support this clonotype. The rearrangement joins TRBV7-2 to TRBJ2-7; TRBD2 agrees at 14 bases. CDR3 size: 14 residues. V was pared by 4 bases and J by 6 bases, with 2 bases of the junction left unmatched. The germline V gene has CDR1 SGHTA and CDR2 FQGNSA. Here the CDR3 DNA reads TGTGCCAGCAGCTGGACTAGCGGGAGGAGCGAGCAGTACTTC. This translates into CASSWTSGRSEQYF.

The CDR3 loop is CSVTPNTGELFF. CDR3 in DNA: TGCAGCGTAACGCCTAACACCGGGGAGCTGTTTTTT. The chain couples TRBV29-1 to TRBJ2-2; no firm D call. This CDR3 has 12 residues. Between the trimmed V and J ends, which lost 6 bases and 2 bases, there was a span of 7 bases. Germline V gene lookup returns CDR1 SQVTM and CDR2 ANQGSEA.

This clonotype was detected a few times. The chain is built from TRBV5-1 and TRBJ2-7, with D possibly being TRBD1 or TRBD2 (5 bases each). This CDR3 comprises 13 residues. Germline V gives CDR1 SGHRS, CDR2 YFSETQ. V was cut by 2 bases and J by 3 bases, with 9 bases left in between. CDR3 sequence reads: CASSLGTIYEQYF. Here the CDR3 DNA reads TGCGCCAGCAGCTTAGGGACCATCTACGAGCAGTACTTC.

This clonotype was detected ten times or more. The J gene is TRBJ2-7, the V gene TRBV10-3, with D unclear. The CDR3 is 11 amino acids. Germline values: CDR1 ENHRY, CDR2 SYGVKD. V was pared by 4 bases and J by 3 bases, with 4 bases between. CDR3 amino acids: CAISANYEQYF. The CDR3 DNA reads TGTGCCATCAGTGCTAACTACGAGCAGTACTTC.

This clonotype was counted only a few times. This chain links TRBV4-3 with TRBJ2-5, with D possibly TRBD2 on 6 matching bases. Germline V gives CDR1 LGHNA, CDR2 YSLEER. Trimming took off 4 bases at V and 1 base at J, with 13 bases between the two ends. The CDR3 is made up of 15 amino acids. The CDR3 nucleotides read TGCGCCAGCAGCCCCTGGGCGGGATCCCAAGAGACCCAGTACTTC. Its protein is CASSPWAGSQETQYF.

This clonotype was recorded at least ten times. The chain employs TRBV28 and TRBJ2-7; 10 positions agree with TRBD2. Trimming at V came to 10 bases and at J to 4 bases, leaving 10 bases not matched to a gene. This CDR3 region has 14 residues. Germline values: CDR1 MDHEN, CDR2 SYDVKM. CDR3 loop: CATNKREGDYEQYF. The CDR3 nucleotides are TGTGCCACCAATAAGCGGGAGGGAGATTACGAGCAGTACTTC. Together with reference TRBV28 and TRBJ2-7, the CDR3 gives the full variable domain: DVKVTQSSRYLVKRTGEKVFLECVQDMDHENMFWYRQDPGLGLRLIYFSYDVKMKEKGDIPEGYSVSREKKERFSLILESASTNQTSMYLCATNKREGDYEQYFGPGTRLTVT.